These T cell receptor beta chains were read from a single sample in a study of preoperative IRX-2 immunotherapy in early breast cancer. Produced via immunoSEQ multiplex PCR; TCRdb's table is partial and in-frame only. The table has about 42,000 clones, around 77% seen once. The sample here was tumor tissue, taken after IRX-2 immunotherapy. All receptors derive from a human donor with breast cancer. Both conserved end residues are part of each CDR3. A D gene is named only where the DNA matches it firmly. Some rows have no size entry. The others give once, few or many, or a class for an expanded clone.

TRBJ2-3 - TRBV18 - TGTGCCAGCTCACCTTATGTAGATATGCAGTATTTT CASSPYVDMQYF
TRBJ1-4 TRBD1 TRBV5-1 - TGCGCCAGCAGACTTCAGGGACAGGGATATGAAAAACTGTTTTTT CASRLQGQGYEKLFF
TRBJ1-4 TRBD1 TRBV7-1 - TGTGCCAGCAGCTCCCCGGGACAGGGGTTAGGTGAAAAACTGTTTTTT CASSSPGQGLGEKLFF
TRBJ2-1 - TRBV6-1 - TGTGCCAGCAGTGAAGAGGCTATGAGCTCCTACAATGAGCAGTTCTTC CASSEEAMSSYNEQFF
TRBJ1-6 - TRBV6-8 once TGTGCCAGCAGTTACGAGGGTTCCGGATTCTATAATTCACCCCTCCACTTT CASSYEGSGFYNSPLHF
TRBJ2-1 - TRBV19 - TGTGCCAGTGGGGGGACAATACTCTCCTACAATGAGCAGTTCTTC CASGGTILSYNEQFF
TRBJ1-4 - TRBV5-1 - TGCGCCAGCAGCCCGTCACTAGCAACTAATGAAAAACTGTTTTTT CASSPSLATNEKLFF
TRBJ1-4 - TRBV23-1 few TGCGCCAGCAGTCAACCGTCCAATGGCCTCTTGGGAGGCCGCAATGAAAAACTGTTTTTT CASSQPSNGLLGGRNEKLFF
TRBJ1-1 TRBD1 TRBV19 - TGTGCCAGTAGTTCGGGACAGACGGTTGGGTCTGAAGCTTTCTTT CASSSGQTVGSEAFF
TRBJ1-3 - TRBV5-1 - TGCGCCAGCAGCTTGGTTGCAGGCGATTCTGGAAACACCATATATTTT CASSLVAGDSGNTIYF
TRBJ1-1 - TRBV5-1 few TGCGCCAGCAGCTTGGGAGGAGGAAACACTGAAGCTTTCTTT CASSLGGGNTEAFF
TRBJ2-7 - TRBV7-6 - TGTGCCAGCAGCTTAGGCGGGACCACCTACGAGCAGTACTTC CASSLGGTTYEQYF
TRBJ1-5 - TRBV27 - TGTGCCAGCAGTTTAACCAATAGCAATCAGCCCCAGCATTTT CASSLTNSNQPQHF
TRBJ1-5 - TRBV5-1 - TGCGCCAGCAGCTTGTCTGGCGCAGGGAATCAGCCCCAGCATTTT CASSLSGAGNQPQHF
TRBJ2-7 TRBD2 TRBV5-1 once TGCGCCAGTCGGGCCCAGGCTAGCGGGCCCTCCTACGAGCAGTACTTC CASRAQASGPSYEQYF
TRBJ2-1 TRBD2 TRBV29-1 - TGCAGCGTTAACGACCACGACGGGACTAGCGGGAGCAATGAGCAGTTCTTC CSVNDHDGTSGSNEQFF
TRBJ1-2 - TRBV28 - TGTGCCAGCAGTACCGTGACAGACAATAACTATGGCTACACCTTC CASSTVTDNNYGYTF
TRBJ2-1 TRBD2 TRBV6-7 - TGTGCCAGCAGCGAGCGGGATAAGCAGTTCTTC CASSERDKQFF
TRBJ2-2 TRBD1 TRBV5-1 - TGCGCCAGCAGTTTGCTGACAGGGGTCGCGAACACCGGGGAGCTGTTTTTT CASSLLTGVANTGELFF
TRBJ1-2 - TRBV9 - TGTGCCAGCAGCGTAGGCGCAGGGACCGTCTATGGCTACACCTTC CASSVGAGTVYGYTF
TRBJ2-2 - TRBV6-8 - TGTGCCATCAGTTTGGGAGGGGCGACAGGGAACACCGGGGAGCTGTTTTTT CAISLGGATGNTGELFF
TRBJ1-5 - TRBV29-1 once TGCAGCGTTATTACAGGGCCCTCCTCCCAGCCCCAGCATTTT CSVITGPSSQPQHF
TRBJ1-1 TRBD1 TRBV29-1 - TGCAGCCACCCCCCTCCAGGACAGGGGGCGGGTGAAGCTTTCTTT CSHPPPGQGAGEAFF
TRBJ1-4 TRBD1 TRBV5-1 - TGCGCCAGCAGCTTGGGACAGGGAGAAGAAAAACTGTTTTTT CASSLGQGEEKLFF
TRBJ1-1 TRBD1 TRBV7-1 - TGTGCCAGCAGCTTAGAAAGGACAGGCGGGCTGTTCTTT CASSLERTGGLFF
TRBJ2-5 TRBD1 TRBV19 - TGTGCCAGTAGGACAGGGGAAGAGACCCAGTACTTC CASRTGEETQYF
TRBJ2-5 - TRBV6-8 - TGTGCCCCCAGACAAGCGCGAGAGACCCAGTACTTC CAPRQARETQYF
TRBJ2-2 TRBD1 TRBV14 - TGTGCCAGCAGCTCACGGACAGGCGTAAACACCGGGGAGCTGTTTTTT CASSSRTGVNTGELFF
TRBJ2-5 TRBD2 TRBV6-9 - TGTGCCAGCAGCCTCGGGACTAGCGGAATCCAAGAGACCCAGTACTTC CASSLGTSGIQETQYF
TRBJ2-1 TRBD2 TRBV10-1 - TGCGCCAGCAGTGAAACGGGGGGAGAAAGCAATGAGCAGTTCTTC CASSETGGESNEQFF
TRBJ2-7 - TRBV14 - TGTGCCAGCAGCCAAATGGGGTACGCCTACGAGCAGTACTTC CASSQMGYAYEQYF
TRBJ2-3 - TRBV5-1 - TGCGCCAGCAGCTTGGTCCTAGCTGCCGATACGCAGTATTTT CASSLVLAADTQYF
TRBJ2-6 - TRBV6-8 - TGTGCCAGCAAAGTCCCCTCCTCTTCTGGGGCCAACGTCCTGACTTTC CASKVPSSSGANVLTF
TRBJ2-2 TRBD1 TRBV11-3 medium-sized TGTGCCAGCAGCCGTACGAGTATGAAAAGACAGGGTCACACCGGGGAGCTGTTTTTT CASSRTSMKRQGHTGELFF
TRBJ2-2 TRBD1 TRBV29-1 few TGCAGCGTTCCAGGGGGCACCGGGGAGCTGTTTTTT CSVPGGTGELFF
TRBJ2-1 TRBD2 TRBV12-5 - TGTGCTAGTGGTTTGAGTCGGGAGCGGGGGGACAATGAGCAGTTCTTC CASGLSRERGDNEQFF
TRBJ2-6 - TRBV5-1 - TGCGCCAGCACGGGGGGCGCTGGGGCCAACGTCCTGACTTTC CASTGGAGANVLTF
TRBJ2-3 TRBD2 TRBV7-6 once TGTGCCAGCAGGCCACCCCTAGCGGGGAGCACAGATACGCAGTATTTT CASRPPLAGSTDTQYF
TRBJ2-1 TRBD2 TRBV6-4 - TGTGCCAGCAGCGGGAGGCCCACCCAGTACAATGAGCAGTTCTTC CASSGRPTQYNEQFF
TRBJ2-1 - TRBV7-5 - TGTGCCAGCAGTCTTGGACAGGGGGCAGTAAATGAGCAGTTCTTC CASSLGQGAVNEQFF
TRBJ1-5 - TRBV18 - TGTGCCAGCTCACTGCGCCAGGCTGAGCCCCAGCATTTT CASSLRQAEPQHF
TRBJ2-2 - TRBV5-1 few TGCGCCAGCAGCATGACCCTGGACACCGGGGAGCTGTTTTTT CASSMTLDTGELFF
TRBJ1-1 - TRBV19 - TGTGCCAGTAGTATAGATATCGGCACTGAAGCTTTCTTT CASSIDIGTEAFF
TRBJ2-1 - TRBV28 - TGTGCCAGCAGTTCAATGACGGGACTCAGGGGGGGAAACAATGAGCAGTTCTTC CASSSMTGLRGGNNEQFF
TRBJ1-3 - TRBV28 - TGTGCCAGCAATGCCGTCGGTCGCTCGGGAAACACCATATATTTT CASNAVGRSGNTIYF